This paragraph reports one T cell receptor (beta chain). Its antigen has not been determined. No base qualities exist here, and no much larger clone lies one base off it. The record originates from a study of PD-L1 blockade in urothelial cancer (TCRdb year 2017). As for the study more broadly: All patients started therapy around 2014 and received atezolizumab 1,200 mg intravenously every 3 weeks. About 90% of the roughly 29 patients were males with bladder-origin urothelial cancer, and about 65% of the 29 reported a prior smoking history. Blood samples were analyzed 3 weeks after the start of treatment (second dose) and 6 weeks after the start of treatment. Pretreatment tumor samples, along with matched peripheral blood collected serially before and after atezolizumab treatment, underwent TCR sequencing. Durable clinical benefit meant progression-free survival longer than 6 months, and TCR features were also tested against progression-free and overall survival. In the same patients, whole exome sequencing and RNA sequencing of pretreatment tumors were performed in addition to TCR sequencing. An ECOG performance status of 0 or 1 was recorded for the patients, and 0 to 3 prior chemotherapy regimens had been received by the patients. Blood samples yielded a median of 141,255 T cells and around 80,000 unique TCRs, with median clonality approximately 0.08. Pretreatment blood TCR-seq was available for 30 or so patients, at least one posttreatment blood collection was obtained for 25 or so patients, and tumor TCR-seq was available for 25 or so patients. Somatic, immune and clinical correlates of response to PD-L1 blockade with atezolizumab in urothelial cancer were the focus of an exploratory multi-omic analysis. Durable clinical benefit was achieved by nine patients and was not achieved by 20 patients. The paper's findings and limits, for the study overall: Small sample size (n of about 30) and many exploratory analyses mean the results are intended to be hypothesis-generating. Improved progression-free and overall survival was found to be associated with pretreatment peripheral blood TCR clonality below the median. Greater expansion of tumor-associated TCR clones in peripheral blood 3 weeks after the start of treatment was observed in patients with durable benefit (n ≈ 22, p = 0.022).

The sample's time point label, decoded: peripheral blood 6 weeks after treatment start. A cohort of 25 to 30 patients with locally advanced or metastatic urothelial carcinoma, treated at Memorial Sloan Kettering on a trial protocol, was included. Peripheral blood mononuclear cells were collected pretreatment and during treatment, with between 1 and 8 total time points per patient. The Qiagen DNeasy Blood extraction kit was used to purify genomic DNA from total PBMCs and from tumor samples. PBMCs were collected pretreatment and during treatment, and were isolated and stored as previously described. Counted from cysteine to phenylalanine, this CDR3 has 15 amino acids. Just the 45-base CDR3 DNA is kept, in frame starting at base 1. The junction shows trimming of 2 bases on V and 4 bases on J, and the gene matches do not reach 4 bases of it. CDR1 and CDR2 are read off the germline V gene as SGHRS and YFSETQ.

Synthetic TCR analog templates were spiked into each PCR so that absolute template abundance could be estimated from read counts. The immunoSEQ assay used bias-controlled V and J gene primers to amplify TCRbeta CDR3 regions from genomic DNA. Rearranged TCRbeta segments were sequenced at approximately 20X coverage. The original pipeline was this. Sequencing errors were corrected by clustering, and CDR3s were annotated against IMGT so that V, D and J genes could be assigned. Downstream analyses used only productive TCRbeta rearrangements and left out out-of-frame or stop-codon sequences. Clonality was computed as one minus Shannon entropy normalized by the log of the number of unique productive sequences. Fisher's exact test with Benjamini-Hochberg correction, at a threshold of adjusted p below 0.01, was used to find clones that differed between time points or between blood and tumor. In its TCRdb copy, this immuneACCESS table keeps in-frame sequences only and misses some clones. Where compared with another copy, unresolved V genes explain less than half of these, and the others have no known cause. That table furnishes V, J and clone size, whereas the DNA furnished D and trimming. The sample includes about 23,000 clones, with around 91% observed a single time. Together, the top ten hold approximately 10% of the sample.

The receptor comes from a woman aged 55-70 years with urothelial cancer. The sample consisted of PBMCs, taken around atezolizumab (anti-PD-L1) treatment. The rearrangement combines TRBV5-1 with TRBJ2-5; 11 central nucleotides agree with TRBD2. Here the CDR3 is given as CASSFGSGRAETQYF. Here is the DNA: TGCGCCAGCAGCTTTGGTAGCGGGAGGGCAGAGACCCAGTACTTC.